This TCR beta chain is from a study of shared clonotypes between healthy human individuals. The V and J ends lost 5 bases and 7 bases respectively, with 11 bases between them. The CDR3 consists of 12 residues. Germline CDR1 is SEHNR and CDR2 is FQNEAQ (reference sequence). Libraries were prepared by immunoSEQ multiplex PCR; TCRdb keeps only in-frame clonotypes and omits some of them. The table includes about 2 million clones, approximately 94% detected once. The naive CD8 population came from CD45RO-negative cells selected for CCR7, without terminally differentiated effector memory CD45RA+ cells. This chain links TRBV7-9 with TRBJ1-1; D is unresolved. Source material: naive CD8+ T cells sorted from blood. The TCR originated in a man in his late teens or twenties in good health. CDR3 amino acids: CASSAGVSEAFF. The CDR3 nucleotides read TGTGCCAGCAGCGCCGGTGTGAGTGAAGCTTTCTTT.